This T cell receptor beta chain is from a study of CD8+ T cells in alopecia areata. This CDR3 region has 14 residues. J gave up 3 bases and V 3 bases, and 3 bases lay outside the gene matches. Germline lookup yields CDR1 SGHTA and CDR2 FQGNSA. This clone appeared a few times. Its antigen is still unknown. PBMCs served as the source from which CD4+ and CD8+ T cells were sorted. Whole-study findings and limits: Whereas mice showed it more clearly, TCR sharing across patients was murkier, possibly because of HLA.

It was cDNA, reverse transcribed from extracted RNA, that served as the sequencing template. Assay: immunoSEQ multiplex PCR; the TCRdb copy retains only in-frame clones and omits some. The table lists 50,000 to 70,000 clones, 44% of them singletons. Sequencing input: NKG2D-low CD8+ T cells sorted from blood. The chain combines TRBV7-2 with TRBJ2-7; 9 nucleotides agree with TRBD2. This TCR was recovered from a human donor with alopecia areata. CDR3 region: CASSLGLALYEQYF. CDR3 bases: TGTGCCAGCAGCTTGGGACTAGCCCTCTACGAGCAGTACTTC.